Below, 10 T cell receptor beta chains from the same sample are listed, as sequenced in a study of Graves' ophthalmopathy and Graves' hyperthyroidism. TCR beta CDR3 regions were amplified from RNA transcripts. Second-round multiplex PCR followed a first-round RT-PCR using HTBI primers. A single record per CDR3 protein comes from TCRdb applying MiXCR to the multiplex PCR reads. This sample yields about 740,000 distinct CDR3 sequences, of which roughly two fifths are seen a single time; 44% belongs to the top ten. Material: peripheral blood. The receptors originated from an adult man with Graves' ophthalmopathy.

This clonotype was seen at least ten times. J is TRBJ1-6 and V is TRBV6-5, with unresolved D. V lost 6 bases and J lost 8, with 14 bases in between. Germline assignment: CDR1 MNHEY and CDR2 SVGAGI. The CDR3 is 14 residues long. The CDR3 nucleotides read TGTGCCAGCAGCTATAAGCGGTACTATTCACCCCTCCACTTT. Translation gives CASSYKRYYSPLHF.

This sequence joins TRBV7-8 and TRBJ2-7; no clear D. Between the trimmed V and J ends, which lost 8 bases and 4 bases, there was a span of 18 bases. Looked up from germline, CDR1 is SGHVS and CDR2 is FQNEAQ. The CDR3 sequence is 14 residues long. CDR3 nucleotides: TGTGCCAGCGGCCCGAGGCACGGGTCATACGAGCAGTACTTC. It specifies CASGPRHGSYEQYF.

This clonotype was seen a single time. The gene calls are TRBV7-2 and TRBJ2-2; 8 bases agree with TRBD1. V shed 4 bases, J shed 5 bases, and the junction held 6 bases outside the gene matches. In germline, CDR1 is SGHTA, CDR2 FQGNSA. The CDR3 covers 15 residues. The CDR3 spells CASSWGQVGTGELFF. Here the CDR3 DNA reads TGTGCCAGCAGCTGGGGACAGGTGGGAACCGGGGAGCTGTTTTTT. Filled out from reference TRBV7-2 and TRBJ2-2, the complete variable domain reads GAGVSQSPSNKVTEKGKDVELRCDPISGHTALYWYRQSLGQGLEFLIYFQGNSAPDKSGLPSDRFSAERTGGSVSTLTIQRTQQEDSAVYLCASSWGQVGTGELFFGEGSRLTVL.

The CDR3, as DNA: TGTGCCAGCAGCCAATGGGGGCGCGGAAACACCATATATTTT. Translating gives CASSQWGRGNTIYF. V is TRBV2 and J is TRBJ1-3, with D perhaps matching TRBD1 (6 bases). Germline-derived CDR1 and CDR2 are SNHLY and FYNNEI. The CDR3 runs 14 residues. Trimming cost V 6 bases and J 4 bases, with 13 bases left between them.

This clonotype was counted many times. This chain connects TRBV7-9 to TRBJ1-3; no reliable D call. Trimming pared 1 base from V and 4 bases from J, leaving 14 bases between. The CDR3 contains 16 residues. Germline V gene lookup returns CDR1 SEHNR and CDR2 FQNEAQ (reference sequence). CDR3 sequence reads: CASSLVHGPSGNTIYF. The CDR3 DNA is TGTGCCAGCAGCTTAGTCCACGGTCCCTCAGGAAACACCATATATTTT.

The chain couples TRBV7-9 to TRBJ2-2; perhaps D is TRBD1 or TRBD2 (5 bases each). The CDR3 spans 15 residues. V was trimmed by 6 bases and J by 2 bases, leaving 13 bases between them. CDR1 SEHNR and CDR2 FQNEAQ come from the germline V gene (reference sequence). This CDR3 reads CASRVIRDNTGELFF. The CDR3 DNA sequence: TGTGCCAGCAGAGTAATCCGGGACAACACCGGGGAGCTGTTTTTT.

This clonotype was observed at least ten times. The CDR3 nucleotides read TGTGCCAGCAGTGATGGGGGTGTCTTCTACGAGCAGTACTTC. Translating gives CASSDGGVFYEQYF. V is TRBV25-1 and J is TRBJ2-7; possibly TRBD1 or TRBD2 for D (5 bases each). The CDR3 sequence is 14 residues long. CDR1 is MGHDK, CDR2 SYGVNS, per germline. Trimming took off 3 bases at V and 3 bases at J, with 12 bases between the two ends.

This chain links TRBV9 with TRBJ1-1; 11 bases map to TRBD1. V shed 0 bases, J shed 0 bases, and the junction held 10 bases outside the gene matches. This CDR3 contains 19 residues. Germline V lookup: CDR1 SGDLS, CDR2 YYNGEE. CDR3 loop: CASSVGLGQGGFMNTEAFF. Here the CDR3 DNA reads TGTGCCAGCAGCGTAGGGTTGGGACAGGGGGGATTCATGAACACTGAAGCTTTCTTT. The full variable domain, in which reference TRBV9 and TRBJ1-1 provide the parts outside the CDR3, is DSGVTQTPKHLITATGQRVTLRCSPRSGDLSVYWYQQSLDQGLQFLIQYYNGEERAKGNILERFSAQQFPDLHSELNLSSLELGDSALYFCASSVGLGQGGFMNTEAFFGQGTRLTVV.

A word on this clonotype: A much larger clonotype is one base distant, so this may be a read error. This sequence joins TRBV10-2 and TRBJ2-5, with D hard to call. Germline lookup yields CDR1 WSHSY and CDR2 SAAADI. CDR3 length: 15 amino acids. The CDR3: CASGESYGRTRTQYF. In DNA form, the CDR3 reads TGCGCCAGCGGTGAGTCATACGGACGGACGCGGACCCAGTACTTC.

In this sample, this clonotype turned up a few times. The chain joins TRBV7-9 to TRBJ2-2, with D possibly being TRBD1 (5 bases). The ends were cut back, 6 bases at V and 3 bases at J, with 17 bases in the middle. Germline V gives CDR1 SEHNR, CDR2 FQNEAQ (reference sequence). This CDR3 region has 16 residues. CDR3 nucleotides: TGTGCCAGCAGTTTTGCGTTGGGGCGCGACACCGGGGAGCTGTTTTTT. It yields the protein CASSFALGRDTGELFF.